The present entry profiles one T cell receptor beta chain with its context. Its antigen is as yet unknown. This specimen belongs to a study of T cell responses to AZD1222 COVID-19 vaccine. General study results and limits: Recipients of two AZD1222 doses showed rising Spike-specific TCR breadth and depth. Most donors were white British and more were female, and clonal diversity was possibly underestimated.

This CDR3 is 12 amino acids long. Germline V CDR1 and CDR2: SGHAT, FQNNGV. V lost 5 bases and J 3 bases, leaving 8 bases between the germline ends. The protocol was immunoSEQ multiplex PCR, while the TCRdb copy is restricted to in-frame clones and leaves out a portion. The data contain around 110,000 clones, 85% to 90% of them singletons. The TCR was taken from an adult in good health. Specimen: peripheral blood, collected on day 0 of AZD1222 vaccination. The chain employs TRBV11-2 and TRBJ2-7; no firm D call. Here the CDR3 reads CASSLSYYEQYF. The CDR3 nucleotides read TGTGCCAGCAGCCTGTCCTACTACGAGCAGTACTTC.